The 22 T cell receptor beta chains presented below share a single source sample, sequenced in a study of tumor-infiltrating lymphocytes in primary liver carcinoma. The template, around 520 ng total RNA, yielded TCR beta cDNA made with a constant-region primer. Three nested multiplex PCR rounds, a slightly modified ARM-PCR, produced the libraries for TCR beta. TRBV1-TRBV30 forward primers paired with a C-beta reverse primer were used in the first two PCR rounds, which ran about 11 cycles each. A single record per CDR3 protein comes from TCRdb applying MiXCR to the multiplex PCR reads. The sample lists around 80,000 distinct CDR3 sequences; 65% to 75% were seen once. Extraction of RNA together with DNA used roughly 19-32 mg of unsorted bulk tissue. The specimen was tumor-adjacent normal liver tissue. Source of these receptors: a man aged 40-50 years with primary liver carcinoma and hepatitis B virus infection.

A single count supports this clonotype. Likely a read error: the CDR3 ends without its conserved phenylalanine or tryptophan. This chain connects TRBV6-1 to TRBJ1-5, with D perhaps TRBD1 (6 bases). Germline lookup yields CDR1 MNHNS and CDR2 SASEGT. The CDR3 is made up of 14 amino acids. The DNA of the CDR3 is TGTGCCAGCAATGAGGGGGAGTCGGATCAGTCCCAGCATTAT. Encoded protein: CASNEGESDQSQHY.

This chain connects TRBV6-5 to TRBJ2-6, with 7 nucleotides matching TRBD2. The CDR3 runs to 16 residues. The trim removed 5 bases at V and 2 bases at J, leaving 6 bases unmatched. CDR1 MNHEY and CDR2 SVGAGI come from the germline V gene. CDR3: CASSDPGGPGANVLTF. CDR3 nucleotide sequence: TGTGCCAGCAGTGATCCGGGAGGCCCTGGGGCCAACGTCCTGACTTTC.

About this clonotype: At one of its ends the junction is not consistent with the germline gene, which may arise from a read error. The chain is built from TRBV28 and TRBJ2-7, with TRBD2 as a possible D gene (6 bases). Germline assignment: CDR1 MDHEN and CDR2 SYDVKM. The CDR3 totals 14 residues. The CDR3 is CANRRGSRTGEHYF. In nucleotides, the CDR3 is TGTGCCAACAGACGAGGATCAAGGACGGGGGAGCACTACTTC.

A word on this clonotype: The CDR3 does not close with the conserved phenylalanine or tryptophan, likely indicating a read error. The chain employs TRBV6-2 or TRBV6-3 and TRBJ1-5; maybe TRBD1 (5 bases). CDR3 length: 15 residues. From germline, CDR1 is MNHEY and CDR2 SVGEGT. The CDR3: CASSYEDGGGQSQHS. CDR3 DNA: TGTGCCAGCAGTTACGAGGACGGGGGGGGTCAGTCCCAGCATTCT.

Concerning this clonotype: Sequence at one end of the junction differs from germline and may be a read error. CDR3 in amino acids: CSVEDPASPYDEQFF. In DNA form, the CDR3 reads TGCAGCGTTGAAGATCCCGCGAGTCCCTACGATGAGCAGTTCTTC. The chain is built from TRBV29-1 and TRBJ2-1; D remains unclear. The CDR3 is 15 amino acids. The germline CDR1 and CDR2 sequences are SQVTM and ANQGSEA.

The chain carries TRBV29-1 and TRBJ1-1, with D possibly matching TRBD1 (5 bases). CDR3 size: 15 residues. Trimming took off 6 bases at V and 6 bases at J, with 23 bases between the two ends. Germline lookup yields CDR1 SQVTM and CDR2 ANQGSEA. CDR3 sequence: CSVGAGWGMSAEAFF. The CDR3 DNA reads as TGCAGCGTCGGCGCAGGGTGGGGTATGAGCGCTGAAGCTTTCTTT.

Worth noting for this clonotype: One end of the junction is discordant with germline, which a read error may explain. The chain is built from TRBV28 and TRBJ1-1; the match to TRBD1 covers 7 bases. Per germline, CDR1 MDHEN and CDR2 SYDVKM. This CDR3 region has 14 residues. In DNA, the CDR3 is TGTGTCAGCAGTGCTCGGACAGGAACGTTTTTGGCTTTCTTT. It encodes CVSSARTGTFLAFF.

In regard to this clonotype: A read error may be the cause here, since a much bigger clone is one base away. The V gene is TRBV5-1, the J gene TRBJ2-1; unclear D gene. Trimming removed 5 bases from V and 0 bases from J, with 12 bases in between. This CDR3 is 15 amino acids long. Germline CDR1 SGHRS, CDR2 YFSETQ. The CDR3 DNA follows: TGCGCCAGCAGGGCCTGTTCTGGCTCCTACAATGAGCAGTTCTTC. Amino acids: CASRACSGSYNEQFF.

The chain employs TRBV10-3 and TRBJ1-6; D is perhaps TRBD1 (6 bases). Germline loops: CDR1 ENHRY, CDR2 SYGVKD. The CDR3 is 18 amino acids. The V gene lost 7 bases and the J gene lost 5 bases, with 24 bases spanning the gap. This CDR3 is CAINGASGGASNNSPLHF. The CDR3 region has the DNA TGTGCCATCAATGGGGCGAGCGGGGGCGCGTCTAATAATTCACCCCTCCACTTT.

As concerns this clonotype: A much larger clone differs from this one at a single base, so this may be a read error. The chain couples TRBV7-6 to TRBJ1-1, with D possibly being TRBD1 (5 bases). The CDR3 length is 13 residues. CDR1 is SGHVS and CDR2 is FNYEAQ in the germline V gene. The CDR3 region is CASSSLGATETFF. The CDR3 DNA sequence: TGTGCCAGCAGCTCTTTAGGGGCCACTGAAACTTTCTTT.

This clonotype appeared a few times. A read error may produce the germline difference seen at one junction end. V gene TRBV12-3 or TRBV12-4 combines with J gene TRBJ1-5, with 7 bases identical to TRBD1. There are 16 residues in the CDR3. The CDR3 sequence: CASSWGPRGRQSAQHF. The CDR3 nucleotides read TGTGCCAGCAGTTGGGGGCCGAGGGGGCGGCAATCAGCCCAGCATTTC.

The chain joins TRBV6-1 to TRBJ2-7; 7 bases agree with TRBD1. This CDR3 is 15 amino acids long. The V gene's germline CDR1 is MNHNS and CDR2 SASEGT. J was trimmed by 2 bases and V by 7 bases; bases with no gene match: 11. The CDR3 protein is CASKLVMGQPYEQYV. CDR3 nucleotides: TGTGCCAGCAAACTTGTAATGGGACAGCCCTACGAGCAGTACGTC.

With regard to this clonotype: The junction and the germline gene differ at one end; a read error may be behind it. This rearrangement joins TRBV6-2 or TRBV6-3 to TRBJ2-1; 12 positions agree with TRBD1. CDR3 length: 15 residues. Germline values: CDR1 MNHEY, CDR2 SVGEGT. Here the CDR3 reads CSSSSAGTGGFEQFF. For the CDR3, the DNA is TGTTCCAGCTCTAGTGCGGGGACAGGGGGCTTTGAGCAGTTTTTC.

The genes are TRBV5-4 and TRBJ2-3, with D possibly TRBD2 on 5 matching bases. The CDR3 length is 13 residues. CDR1 is SGHNT and CDR2 is YYREEE in the germline V gene (reference sequence). With 7 bases removed from V and 2 bases from J, the gap between germline ends came to 11 bases. The CDR3 bases are TGTGCCAGCTACTTGAGGGACACAGATACGCAGTATTTT. Amino acid sequence: CASYLRDTDTQYF. Based on the CDR3 plus reference TRBV5-4 and TRBJ2-3, the full variable domain is ETGVTQSPTHLIKTRGQQVTLRCSSQSGHNTVSWYQQALGQGPQFIFQYYREEENGRGNFPPRFSGLQFPNYSSELNVNALELDDSALYLCASYLRDTDTQYFGPGTRLTVL.

This clonotype showed up many times. The chain recombines TRBV6-2 or TRBV6-3 with TRBJ1-5, with unresolved D. The CDR3 has 15 amino acids. V was shortened by 4 bases and J by 0 bases, with 10 bases between the two germline ends. Germline CDR1 is MNHEY and CDR2 is SVGEGT. The CDR3 nucleotides read TGTGCCAGCAGTTGGTCCACGGATAGCAATCAGCCCCAGCATTTT. It yields the protein CASSWSTDSNQPQHF.

This clonotype has a count of ten or more. The chain couples TRBV6-2 or TRBV6-3 to TRBJ2-2; 8 nucleotides align to TRBD1. V shed 2 bases, J shed 3 bases, and the junction held 5 bases outside the gene matches. CDR3 length: 16 amino acids. The germline gives CDR1 MNHEY, CDR2 SVGEGT. The CDR3 loop is CASSYGQGADTGELFF. The DNA for the CDR3 is TGTGCCAGCAGTTACGGGCAGGGGGCGGACACCGGGGAGCTGTTTTTT.

With regard to this clonotype: Its ends do not fully match the called genes, so a read error is possible. The chain couples TRBV6-2 or TRBV6-3 to TRBJ1-6; no clear D. Per the germline V gene, CDR1 is MNHEY and CDR2 is SVGEGT. This CDR3 spans 13 amino acids. CDR3 DNA sequence: TGTGCCGGCAGTTACATCGTGAATTCGCCCCTCCACTTT. This sequence encodes CAGSYIVNSPLHF.

The DNA of the CDR3 is TGTGCCTGGGAGACAGGGTGCTACGAGCAGTACTTC. This gives the protein CAWETGCYEQYF. The chain links TRBV30 to TRBJ2-7, with 7 bases lining up with TRBD1. Germline CDR1 GTSNPN, CDR2 SVGIG (reference sequence). J lost 3 bases, V lost 5 bases, and 4 bases had no gene match. CDR3 size: 12 residues.

This clonotype has a handful of counts. It may be a read error: a sequence one base away is much more abundant. The CDR3 DNA is TGTGCCAGCAGTGGGTTAGCGATCACCGGGGAGCTGTTATTT. Its translation is CASSGLAITGELLF. V is TRBV6-1 and J is TRBJ2-2; possible D gene TRBD2, 5 bases. The germline gives CDR1 MNHNS, CDR2 SASEGT. The CDR3 is made up of 14 amino acids.

As for this clonotype: Possible read error: a much larger clone is one base away. The chain is built from TRBV28 and TRBJ2-1; 13 nucleotides match TRBD2. The germline CDR1 and CDR2 sequences are MDHEN and SYDVKM. This CDR3 comprises 17 residues. The chain's CDR3 is CASVGTSGMDIYNERFF. The CDR3 coding sequence is TGTGCCAGCGTCGGGACTAGCGGGATGGATATCTACAATGAGCGGTTCTTC. The full variable domain, rest sourced from reference TRBV28 and TRBJ2-1, is DVKVTQSSRYLVKRTGEKVFLECVQDMDHENMFWYRQDPGLGLRLIYFSYDVKMKEKGDIPEGYSVSREKKERFSLILESASTNQTSMYLCASVGTSGMDIYNERFFGPGTRLTVL.

About this clonotype: The final CDR3 position lacks the conserved phenylalanine or tryptophan, pointing to a likely read error. CDR3 sequence: CASSFDPWSNGRGETQYS. The DNA for the CDR3 is TGTGCCAGCAGCTTTGATCCGTGGTCGAACGGGAGAGGAGAGACCCAGTACTCC. This chain uses TRBV11-2 with TRBJ2-5; TRBD2 is a possible D gene (6 bases). In germline, CDR1 is SGHAT, CDR2 FQNNGV. The V end lost 3 bases, the J end lost 4 bases, and 24 bases lay between the germline ends. The length of the CDR3 is 18 residues.

A word on this clonotype: One end of the junction is discordant with germline, which a read error may explain. This rearrangement joins TRBV11-1 to TRBJ2-4; D may match TRBD1 or TRBD2 (6 bases each). CDR3 length equals 20 residues. Germline V gene lookup returns CDR1 SGHAT and CDR2 FQDESV (reference sequence). CDR3 amino acids: CASSSGTRDTGDLAKSIQYF. The DNA of the CDR3 is TGTGCAAGCAGCTCAGGGACCCGGGACACGGGAGATTTAGCCAAAAGCATTCAGTACTTC.